The entry that follows covers one T cell receptor beta chain sequence. As yet, its antigen is unknown. This CDR3 comprises 18 residues. The germline CDR1 and CDR2 sequences are SGHNT and YYREEE (reference sequence). The trim removed 3 bases at V and 3 bases at J, leaving 12 bases unmatched. Primers included in the PCR were 60 Vbeta and 13 Jbeta primers. The method was immunoSEQ multiplex PCR; TCRdb's version includes in-frame clones alone and lacks a portion of them. In the table there are 130,000 or so clones, 70% to 85% of which are singletons. The data derive from a study of cytomegalovirus exposure and HLA in healthy donors. Study conclusions and caveats: CMV serostatus was the sole immune exposure data available. HLA restriction was apparent for most CMV-associated TCR beta chains in a later analysis.

Those who donated were healthy bone marrow donors. The sequence was obtained from a woman between 35 and 50 years old in good health and CMV-seronegative. The chain joins TRBV5-4 to TRBJ2-2; 9 nucleotides match TRBD2. The sequenced sample was PBMCs. The CDR3: CASSSLRSSGKYTGELFF. CDR3 in DNA: TGTGCCAGCAGCTCCCTTCGATCTAGCGGGAAATACACCGGGGAGCTGTTTTTT.